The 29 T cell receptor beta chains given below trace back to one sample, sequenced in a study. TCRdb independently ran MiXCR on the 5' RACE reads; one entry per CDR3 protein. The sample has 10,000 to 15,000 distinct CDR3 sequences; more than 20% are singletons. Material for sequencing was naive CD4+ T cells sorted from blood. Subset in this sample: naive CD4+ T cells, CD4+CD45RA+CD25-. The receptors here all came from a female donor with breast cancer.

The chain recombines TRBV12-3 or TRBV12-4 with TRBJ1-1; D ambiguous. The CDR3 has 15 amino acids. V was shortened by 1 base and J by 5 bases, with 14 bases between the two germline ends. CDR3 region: CASSLGGTEGTEAFF. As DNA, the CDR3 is TGTGCCAGCAGTTTAGGGGGTACCGAAGGTACTGAAGCTTTCTTT.

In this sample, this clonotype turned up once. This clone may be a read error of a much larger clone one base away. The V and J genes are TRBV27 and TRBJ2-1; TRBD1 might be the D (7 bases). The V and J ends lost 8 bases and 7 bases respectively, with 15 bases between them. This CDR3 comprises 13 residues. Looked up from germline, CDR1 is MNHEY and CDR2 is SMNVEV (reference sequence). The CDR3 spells CASQGGTENEQFF. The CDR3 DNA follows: TGTGCCAGCCAGGGCGGGACAGAGAATGAGCAGTTCTTC.

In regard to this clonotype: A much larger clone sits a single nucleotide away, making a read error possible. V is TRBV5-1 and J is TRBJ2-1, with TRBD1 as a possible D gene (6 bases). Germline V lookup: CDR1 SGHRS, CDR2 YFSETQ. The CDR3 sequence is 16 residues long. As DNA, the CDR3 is TGCACCAGCAGCTTGGCTCCCGGAGGCAGGGGCAATGAGCAGTTCTTC. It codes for CTSSLAPGGRGNEQFF.

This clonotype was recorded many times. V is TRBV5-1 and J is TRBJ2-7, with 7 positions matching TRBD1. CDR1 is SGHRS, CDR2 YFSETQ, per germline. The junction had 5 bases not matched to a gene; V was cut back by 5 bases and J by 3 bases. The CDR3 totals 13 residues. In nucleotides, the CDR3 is TGCGCCAGCAGGTTTGACAGGGTCTACGAGCAGTACTTC. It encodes CASRFDRVYEQYF.

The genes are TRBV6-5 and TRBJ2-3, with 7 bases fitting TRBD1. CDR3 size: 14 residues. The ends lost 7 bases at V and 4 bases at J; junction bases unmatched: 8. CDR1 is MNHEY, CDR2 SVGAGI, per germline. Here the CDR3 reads CASTRQGFADTQYF. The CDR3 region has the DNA TGTGCCAGCACCAGACAGGGCTTCGCAGATACGCAGTATTTT.

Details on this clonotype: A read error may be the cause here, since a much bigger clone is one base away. The CDR3 DNA reads as TGTGCCAGCAGTTTAAGCAGGGTGTGGGACGAGCAGTACTTC. It encodes CASSLSRVWDEQYF. This chain links TRBV12-3 or TRBV12-4 with TRBJ2-7, with D possibly TRBD1 on 5 matching bases. The CDR3 consists of 14 residues. With 2 bases removed from V and 5 bases from J, the gap between germline ends came to 13 bases.

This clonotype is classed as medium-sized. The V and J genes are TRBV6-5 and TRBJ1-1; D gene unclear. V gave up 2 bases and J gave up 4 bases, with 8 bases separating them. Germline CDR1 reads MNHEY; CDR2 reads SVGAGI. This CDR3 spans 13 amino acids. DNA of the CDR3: TGTGCCAGCAGTTACGGTGTGGGCACTGAAGCTTTCTTT. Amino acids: CASSYGVGTEAFF.

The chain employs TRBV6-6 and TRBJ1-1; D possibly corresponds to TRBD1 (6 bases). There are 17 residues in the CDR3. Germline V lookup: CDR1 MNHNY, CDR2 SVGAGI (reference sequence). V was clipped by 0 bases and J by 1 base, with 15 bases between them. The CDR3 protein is CASSYSSPRTANTEAFF. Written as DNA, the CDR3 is TGTGCCAGCAGTTACTCGAGTCCTAGGACAGCGAACACTGAAGCTTTCTTT.

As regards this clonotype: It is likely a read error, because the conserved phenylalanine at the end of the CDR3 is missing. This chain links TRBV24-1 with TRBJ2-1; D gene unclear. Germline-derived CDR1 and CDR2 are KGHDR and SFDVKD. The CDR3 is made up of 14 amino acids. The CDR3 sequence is CTTSDTGVRDEQFL. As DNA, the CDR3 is TGTACCACCAGTGATACGGGCGTTAGGGATGAGCAGTTCCTC.

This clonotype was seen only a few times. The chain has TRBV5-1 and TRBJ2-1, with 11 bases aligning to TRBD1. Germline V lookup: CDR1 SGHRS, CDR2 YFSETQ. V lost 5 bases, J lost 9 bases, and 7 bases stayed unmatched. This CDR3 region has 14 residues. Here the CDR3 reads CASSGQGATGEQFF. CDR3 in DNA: TGCGCCAGCAGTGGACAGGGGGCGACCGGTGAGCAGTTCTTC.

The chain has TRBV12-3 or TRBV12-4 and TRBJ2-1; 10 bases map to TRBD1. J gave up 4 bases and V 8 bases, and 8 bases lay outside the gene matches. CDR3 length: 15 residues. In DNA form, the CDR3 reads TGTGCCAGCGGACCGGGACAGGGGTGGTACAATGAGCAGTTCTTC. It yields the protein CASGPGQGWYNEQFF.

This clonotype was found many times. Here the CDR3 reads CASSLGTYNEKLFF. In nucleotides, the CDR3 is TGCGCCAGCAGCTTGGGGACATATAATGAAAAACTGTTTTTT. V and J are TRBV5-1 and TRBJ1-4; D is perhaps TRBD1 (5 bases). The germline V gene has CDR1 SGHRS and CDR2 YFSETQ. V was shortened by 0 bases and J by 4 bases, with 7 bases between the two germline ends. The CDR3 extends over 14 amino acids. Using reference TRBV5-1 and TRBJ1-4 for the parts outside the CDR3, the full variable domain is KAGVTQTPRYLIKTRGQQVTLSCSPISGHRSVSWYQQTPGQGLQFLFEYFSETQRNKGNFPGRFSGRQFSNSRSEMNVSTLELGDSALYLCASSLGTYNEKLFFGSGTQLSVL.

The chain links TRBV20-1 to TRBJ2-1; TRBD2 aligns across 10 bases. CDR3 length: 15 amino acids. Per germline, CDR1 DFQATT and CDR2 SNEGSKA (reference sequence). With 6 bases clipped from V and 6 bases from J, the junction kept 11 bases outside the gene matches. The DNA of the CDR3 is TGCAGTGCCCCAGATGCAGCGGGAGGGGGCAATGAGCAGTTCTTC. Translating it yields CSAPDAAGGGNEQFF.

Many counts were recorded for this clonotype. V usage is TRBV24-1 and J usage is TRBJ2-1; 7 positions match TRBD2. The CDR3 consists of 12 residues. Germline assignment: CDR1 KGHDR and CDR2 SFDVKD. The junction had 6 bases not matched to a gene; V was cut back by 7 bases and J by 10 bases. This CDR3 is CATSPSGVEQFF. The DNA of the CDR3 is TGTGCCACCAGCCCTAGCGGCGTGGAGCAGTTCTTC.

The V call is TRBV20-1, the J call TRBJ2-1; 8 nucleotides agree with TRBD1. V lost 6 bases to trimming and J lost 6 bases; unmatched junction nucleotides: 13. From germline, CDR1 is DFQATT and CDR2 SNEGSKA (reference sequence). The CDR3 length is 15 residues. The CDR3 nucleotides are TGCAGTGCCTCCTTCCGGAACAGGGGGTCCAATGAGCAGTTCTTC. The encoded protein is CSASFRNRGSNEQFF.

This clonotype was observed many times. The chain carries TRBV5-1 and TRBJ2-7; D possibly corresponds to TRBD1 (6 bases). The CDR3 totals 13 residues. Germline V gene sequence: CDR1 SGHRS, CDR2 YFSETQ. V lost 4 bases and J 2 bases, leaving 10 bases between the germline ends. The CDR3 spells CASSRTVTYEQYF. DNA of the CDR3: TGCGCCAGCAGCAGGACAGTAACCTACGAGCAGTACTTC.

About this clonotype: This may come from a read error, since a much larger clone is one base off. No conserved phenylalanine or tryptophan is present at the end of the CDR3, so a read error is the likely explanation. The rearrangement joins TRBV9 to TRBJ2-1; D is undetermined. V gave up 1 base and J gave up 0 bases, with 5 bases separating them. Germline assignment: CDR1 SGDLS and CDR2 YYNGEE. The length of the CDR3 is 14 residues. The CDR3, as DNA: TGTGCCAGCAGCGTACAGACCTCCTACAATGAGCAGTTCTCC. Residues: CASSVQTSYNEQFS.

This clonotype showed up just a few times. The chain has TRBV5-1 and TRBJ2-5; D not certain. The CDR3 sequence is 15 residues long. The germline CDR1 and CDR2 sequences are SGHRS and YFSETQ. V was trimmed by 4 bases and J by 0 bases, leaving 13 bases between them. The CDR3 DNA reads TGCGCCAGCAGCCGATCCGGCCCAGACCAAGAGACCCAGTACTTC. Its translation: CASSRSGPDQETQYF. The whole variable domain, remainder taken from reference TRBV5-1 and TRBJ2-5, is KAGVTQTPRYLIKTRGQQVTLSCSPISGHRSVSWYQQTPGQGLQFLFEYFSETQRNKGNFPGRFSGRQFSNSRSEMNVSTLELGDSALYLCASSRSGPDQETQYFGPGTRLLVL.

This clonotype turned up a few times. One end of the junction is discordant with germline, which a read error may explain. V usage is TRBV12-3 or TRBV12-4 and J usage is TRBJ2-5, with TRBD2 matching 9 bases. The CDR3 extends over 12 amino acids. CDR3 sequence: CASSSGERGAAF. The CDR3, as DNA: TGTGCCAGCAGTTCGGGGGAGCGGGGGGCGGCTTTC.

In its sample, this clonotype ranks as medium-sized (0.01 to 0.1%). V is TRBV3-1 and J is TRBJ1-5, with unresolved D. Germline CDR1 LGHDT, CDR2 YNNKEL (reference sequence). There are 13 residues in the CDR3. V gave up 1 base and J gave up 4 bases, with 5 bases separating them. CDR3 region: CASSQALNQPQHF. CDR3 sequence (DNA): TGTGCCAGCAGCCAAGCCCTTAATCAGCCCCAGCATTTT.

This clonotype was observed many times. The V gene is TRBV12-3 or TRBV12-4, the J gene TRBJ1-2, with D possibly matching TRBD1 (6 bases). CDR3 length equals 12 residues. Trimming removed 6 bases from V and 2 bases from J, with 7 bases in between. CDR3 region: CASRDRNYGYTF. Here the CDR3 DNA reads TGTGCCAGCAGGGACAGAAACTATGGCTACACCTTC.

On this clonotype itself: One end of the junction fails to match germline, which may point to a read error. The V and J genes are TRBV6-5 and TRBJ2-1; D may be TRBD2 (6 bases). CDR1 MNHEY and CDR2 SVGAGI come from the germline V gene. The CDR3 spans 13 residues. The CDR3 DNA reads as TGTGCTAGCGGACTCCTCTCCTACAATGAGCGGTTCTTC. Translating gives CASGLLSYNERFF.

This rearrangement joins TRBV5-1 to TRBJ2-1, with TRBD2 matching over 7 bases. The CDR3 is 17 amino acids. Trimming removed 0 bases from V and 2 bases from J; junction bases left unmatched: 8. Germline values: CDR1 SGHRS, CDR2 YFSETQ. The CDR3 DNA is TGCGCCAGCAGCTTGGCTCTGGCGGGAGTTCCCTACAATGAGCAGTTCTTC. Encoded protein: CASSLALAGVPYNEQFF.

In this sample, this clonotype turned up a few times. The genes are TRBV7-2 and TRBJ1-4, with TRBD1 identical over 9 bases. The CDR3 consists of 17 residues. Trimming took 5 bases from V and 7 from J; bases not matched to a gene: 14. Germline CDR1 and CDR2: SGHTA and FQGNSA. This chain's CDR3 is CASSHPYGQGSGEKLFF. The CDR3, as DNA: TGTGCCAGCAGCCACCCGTACGGACAGGGGTCTGGTGAAAAACTGTTTTTT.

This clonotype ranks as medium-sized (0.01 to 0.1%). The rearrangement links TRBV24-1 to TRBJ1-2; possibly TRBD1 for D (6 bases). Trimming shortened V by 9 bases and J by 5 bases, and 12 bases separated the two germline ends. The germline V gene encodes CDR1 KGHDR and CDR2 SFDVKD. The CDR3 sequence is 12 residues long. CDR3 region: CATYGTPYGYTF. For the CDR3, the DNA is TGTGCCACCTACGGGACACCTTATGGCTACACCTTC.

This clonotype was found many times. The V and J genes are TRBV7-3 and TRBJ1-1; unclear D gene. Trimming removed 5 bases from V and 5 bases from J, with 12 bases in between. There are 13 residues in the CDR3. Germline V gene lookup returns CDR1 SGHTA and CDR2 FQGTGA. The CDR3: CASSTRAGTEAFF. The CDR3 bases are TGTGCCAGCAGCACCCGGGCGGGGACTGAAGCTTTCTTT.

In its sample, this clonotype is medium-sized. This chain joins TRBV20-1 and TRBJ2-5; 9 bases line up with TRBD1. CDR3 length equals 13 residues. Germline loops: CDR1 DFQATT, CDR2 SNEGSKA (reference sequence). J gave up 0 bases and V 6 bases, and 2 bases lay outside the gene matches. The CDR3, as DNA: TGCAGTGCCCACAGGGGGCACCAAGAGACCCAGTACTTC. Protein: CSAHRGHQETQYF.

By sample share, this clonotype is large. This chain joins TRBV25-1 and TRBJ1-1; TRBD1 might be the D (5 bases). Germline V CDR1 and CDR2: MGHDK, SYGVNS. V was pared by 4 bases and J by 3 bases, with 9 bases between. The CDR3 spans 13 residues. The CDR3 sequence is CASSGGRDTEAFF. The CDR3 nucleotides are TGTGCCAGCAGTGGGGGCAGGGACACTGAAGCTTTCTTT.

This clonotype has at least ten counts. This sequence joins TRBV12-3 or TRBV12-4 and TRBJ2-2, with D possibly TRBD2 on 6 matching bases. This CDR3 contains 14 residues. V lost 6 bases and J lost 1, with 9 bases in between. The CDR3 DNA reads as TGTGCCAGCAGCTGGGGGGAGAACACCGGGGAGCTGTTTTTT. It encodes CASSWGENTGELFF.